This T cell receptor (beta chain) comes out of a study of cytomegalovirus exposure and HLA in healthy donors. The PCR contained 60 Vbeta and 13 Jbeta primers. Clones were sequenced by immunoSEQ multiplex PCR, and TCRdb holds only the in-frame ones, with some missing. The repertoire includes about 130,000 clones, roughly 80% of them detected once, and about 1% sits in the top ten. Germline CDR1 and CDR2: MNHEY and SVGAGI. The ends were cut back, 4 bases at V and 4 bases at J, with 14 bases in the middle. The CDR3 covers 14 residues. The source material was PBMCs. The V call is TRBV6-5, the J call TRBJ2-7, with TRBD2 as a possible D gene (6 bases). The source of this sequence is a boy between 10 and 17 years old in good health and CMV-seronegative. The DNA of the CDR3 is TGTGCCAGCAGTTGGGGGACTGGGACGTACGAGCAGTACTTC. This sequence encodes CASSWGTGTYEQYF.